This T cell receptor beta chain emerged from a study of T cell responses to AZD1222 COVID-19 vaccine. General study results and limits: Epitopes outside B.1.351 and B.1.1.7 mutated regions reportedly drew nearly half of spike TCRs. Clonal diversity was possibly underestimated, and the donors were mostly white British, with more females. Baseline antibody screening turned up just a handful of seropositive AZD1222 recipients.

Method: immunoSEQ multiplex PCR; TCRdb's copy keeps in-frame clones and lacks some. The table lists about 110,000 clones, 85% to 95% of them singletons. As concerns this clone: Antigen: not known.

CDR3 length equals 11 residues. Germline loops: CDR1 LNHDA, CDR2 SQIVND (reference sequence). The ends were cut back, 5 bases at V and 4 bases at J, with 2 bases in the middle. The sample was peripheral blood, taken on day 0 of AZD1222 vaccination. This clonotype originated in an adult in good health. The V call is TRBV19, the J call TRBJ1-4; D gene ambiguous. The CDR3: CASSGNEKLFF. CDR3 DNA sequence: TGTGCCAGTAGTGGTAATGAAAAACTGTTTTTT.